This T cell receptor beta chain was sequenced during a study of breast tumors, draining lymph nodes, adjacent tissues. As regards this clonotype: Its antigen is unidentified.

TCRdb re-called the multiplex PCR reads through MiXCR, storing one row per CDR3 protein. The sample consists of over 150,000 distinct CDR3 sequences, around 29% of them appearing once. Study observations and caveats: Tumor repertoires ranked between lymph nodes and nontumor tissue in diversity, with V and J gene preferences. Findings are consistent with lymph node origin and intratumoral expansion of most tumor T cells. Tumor and nontumor repertoires were significantly more similar in luminal-like than in basal-like breast cancer. That most tumor T cells come from lymph nodes remained unproven.

Deletions cut 3 bases from V and 5 bases from J, with 7 bases between. The V gene's germline CDR1 is ENHRY and CDR2 SYGVKD. The CDR3 has 12 residues. Axillary draining lymph nodes of breast cancer patients supplied the node samples. The receptor was isolated from a female donor with breast cancer. Some clones in this sample may be carry-over from other donors' samples. The sample taken for sequencing was axillary lymph node tissue. The chain links TRBV10-3 to TRBJ1-1, with D unclear. DNA of the CDR3: TGTGCCATCAGTGACCCAAATACTGAAGCTTTCTTT. It codes for CAISDPNTEAFF.